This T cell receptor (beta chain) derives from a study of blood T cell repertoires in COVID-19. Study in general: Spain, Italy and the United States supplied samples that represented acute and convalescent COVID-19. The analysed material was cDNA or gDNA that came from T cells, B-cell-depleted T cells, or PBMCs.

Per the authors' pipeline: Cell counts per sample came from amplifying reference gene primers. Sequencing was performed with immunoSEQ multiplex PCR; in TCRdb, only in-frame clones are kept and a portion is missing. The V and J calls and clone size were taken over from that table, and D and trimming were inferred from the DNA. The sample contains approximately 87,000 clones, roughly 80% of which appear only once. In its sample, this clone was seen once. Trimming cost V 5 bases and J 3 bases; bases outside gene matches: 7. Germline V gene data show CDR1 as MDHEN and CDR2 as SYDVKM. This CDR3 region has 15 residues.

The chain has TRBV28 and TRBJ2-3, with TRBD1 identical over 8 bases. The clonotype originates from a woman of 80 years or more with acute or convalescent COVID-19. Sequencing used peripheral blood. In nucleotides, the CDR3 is TGTGCCAGCAGTACCCAGGGGGCCGGTACAGATACGCAGTATTTT. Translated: CASSTQGAGTDTQYF. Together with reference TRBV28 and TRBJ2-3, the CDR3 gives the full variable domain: DVKVTQSSRYLVKRTGEKVFLECVQDMDHENMFWYRQDPGLGLRLIYFSYDVKMKEKGDIPEGYSVSREKKERFSLILESASTNQTSMYLCASSTQGAGTDTQYFGPGTRLTVL.